This T cell receptor beta chain was retrieved from a study of shared clonotypes between healthy human individuals. Regarding this clone: Its cognate antigen is unknown.

Naive-designated CD8 cells lacked CD45RO, were positively enriched for CCR7, and omitted terminally differentiated effector memory CD45RA+ cells. Methods used by the authors: Filtering of immunoSEQ junctional sequences could not match full-length read filtering. Sequencing was performed with immunoSEQ multiplex PCR; in TCRdb, only in-frame clones are kept and a portion is missing. V and J calls and clone size come straight from that table; D and trimming were deduced from the DNA. The profile covers about 2 million clones, with less than 95% appearing a single time and under 1.5% taken by the ten largest. Findings of the study overall: Clonotypes shared by all four sorted-subset donors had higher generation probabilities than non-shared clonotypes. Sorted-subset sequencing, rarefaction showed, was incomplete despite large depth. Investigators collected only blood, and repertoires in tissues likely differ.

The CDR3 runs 15 residues. The V end lost 5 bases, the J end lost 1 base, and 9 bases lay between the germline ends. Looked up from germline, CDR1 is MNHEY and CDR2 is SVGAGI. The clonotype originates from a man between 18 and 29 years old in good health. Material: naive CD8+ T cells sorted from blood. The chain recombines TRBV6-5 with TRBJ2-6; no clear D. The CDR3 loop reads CASSPTESGANVLTF. The CDR3 coding sequence is TGTGCCAGCAGTCCTACTGAATCTGGGGCCAACGTCCTGACTTTC.